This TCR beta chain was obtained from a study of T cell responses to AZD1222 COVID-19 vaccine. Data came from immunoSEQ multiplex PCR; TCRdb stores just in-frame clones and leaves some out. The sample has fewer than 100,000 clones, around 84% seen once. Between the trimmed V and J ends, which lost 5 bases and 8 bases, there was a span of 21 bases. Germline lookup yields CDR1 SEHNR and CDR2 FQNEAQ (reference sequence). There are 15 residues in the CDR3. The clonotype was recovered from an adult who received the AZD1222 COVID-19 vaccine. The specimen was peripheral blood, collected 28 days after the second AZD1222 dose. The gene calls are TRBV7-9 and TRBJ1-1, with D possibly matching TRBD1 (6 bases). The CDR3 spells CASSVHGGRAREAFF. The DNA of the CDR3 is TGTGCCAGCAGCGTTCATGGGGGCAGGGCGAGGGAAGCTTTCTTT.